Included here is one TCR beta chain sequence, with context. The CDR3 length is 13 residues. Per the germline V gene, CDR1 is MNHEY and CDR2 is SMNVEV (reference sequence). Trimming left V 3 bases short and J 4 bases short, with 10 bases between. The data were taken from a study of regulatory T cells in long-lasting Graves disease. The time point was: newly diagnosed GD, antithyroid drugs for less than 3 months. RNA extracted from PBMCs served as the sequencing template. American Thyroid Association guidelines defined Graves' disease diagnosis. It was an endocrinology department in Xi'an, China, that provided the patients. iRepertoire HTBI primers and Arm-PCR of CDR3 regions built TCR beta libraries. TCRdb re-analysed the multiplex PCR reads in MiXCR, keeping a single row per CDR3 protein. This sample has 500,000 to 700,000 distinct CDR3 sequences; 16% occur once, and the top ten carry approximately 18%.

The sample was also reused in another study, on T cells in Graves' hyperthyroidism and ophthalmopathy.

Sequencing was performed on peripheral blood mononuclear cells (PBMCs), taken at new diagnosis, from a patient treated with antithyroid drugs. J is TRBJ2-7 and V is TRBV27; D may correspond to TRBD1 or TRBD2 (5 bases each). The TCR was taken from a young woman with Graves disease. CDR3 protein: CASSFLGVYEQYF. CDR3 bases: TGTGCCAGCAGTTTTTTGGGGGTATACGAGCAGTACTTC.